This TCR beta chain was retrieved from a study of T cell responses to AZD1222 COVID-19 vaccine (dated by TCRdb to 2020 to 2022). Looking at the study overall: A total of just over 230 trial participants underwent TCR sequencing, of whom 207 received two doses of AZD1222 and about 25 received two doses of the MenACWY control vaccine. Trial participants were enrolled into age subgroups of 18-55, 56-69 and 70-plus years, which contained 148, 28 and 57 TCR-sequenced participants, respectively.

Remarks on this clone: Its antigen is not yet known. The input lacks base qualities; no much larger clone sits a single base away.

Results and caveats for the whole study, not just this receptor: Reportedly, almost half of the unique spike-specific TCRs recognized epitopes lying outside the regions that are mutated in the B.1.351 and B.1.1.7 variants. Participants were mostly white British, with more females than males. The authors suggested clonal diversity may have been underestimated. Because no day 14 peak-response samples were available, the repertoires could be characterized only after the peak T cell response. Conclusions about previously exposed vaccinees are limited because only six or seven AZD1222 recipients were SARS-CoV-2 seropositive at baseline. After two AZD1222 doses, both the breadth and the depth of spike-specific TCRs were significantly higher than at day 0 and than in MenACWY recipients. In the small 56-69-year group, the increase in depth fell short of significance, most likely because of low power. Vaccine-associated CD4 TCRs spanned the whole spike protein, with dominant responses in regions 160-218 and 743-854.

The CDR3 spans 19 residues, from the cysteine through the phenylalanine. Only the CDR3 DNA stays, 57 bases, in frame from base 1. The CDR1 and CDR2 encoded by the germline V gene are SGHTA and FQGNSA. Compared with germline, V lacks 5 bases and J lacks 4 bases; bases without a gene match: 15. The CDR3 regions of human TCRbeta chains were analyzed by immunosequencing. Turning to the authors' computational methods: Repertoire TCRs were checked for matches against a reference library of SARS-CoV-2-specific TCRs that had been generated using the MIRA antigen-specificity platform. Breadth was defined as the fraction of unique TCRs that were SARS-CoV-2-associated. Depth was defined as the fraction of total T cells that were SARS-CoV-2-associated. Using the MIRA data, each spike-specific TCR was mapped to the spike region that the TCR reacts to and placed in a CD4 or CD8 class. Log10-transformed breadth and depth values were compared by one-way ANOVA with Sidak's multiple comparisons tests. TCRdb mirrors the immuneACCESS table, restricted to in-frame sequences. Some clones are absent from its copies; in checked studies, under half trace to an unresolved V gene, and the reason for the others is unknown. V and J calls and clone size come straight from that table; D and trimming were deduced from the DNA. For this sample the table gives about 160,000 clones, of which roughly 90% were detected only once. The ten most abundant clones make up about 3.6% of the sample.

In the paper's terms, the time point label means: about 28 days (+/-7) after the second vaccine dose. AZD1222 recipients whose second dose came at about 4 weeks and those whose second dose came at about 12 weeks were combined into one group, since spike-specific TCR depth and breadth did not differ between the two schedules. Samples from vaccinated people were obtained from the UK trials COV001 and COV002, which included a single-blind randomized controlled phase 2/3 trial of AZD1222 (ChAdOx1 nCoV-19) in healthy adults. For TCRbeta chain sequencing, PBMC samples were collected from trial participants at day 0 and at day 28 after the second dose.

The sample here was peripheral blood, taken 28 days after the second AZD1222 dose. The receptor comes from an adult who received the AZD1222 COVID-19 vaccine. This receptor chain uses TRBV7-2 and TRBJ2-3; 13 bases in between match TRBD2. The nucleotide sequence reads TGTGCCAGCAGCCACTTCGGCCCACTAGCGGGAGGGTTCCCAGATACGCAGTATTTT. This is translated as CASSHFGPLAGGFPDTQYF.